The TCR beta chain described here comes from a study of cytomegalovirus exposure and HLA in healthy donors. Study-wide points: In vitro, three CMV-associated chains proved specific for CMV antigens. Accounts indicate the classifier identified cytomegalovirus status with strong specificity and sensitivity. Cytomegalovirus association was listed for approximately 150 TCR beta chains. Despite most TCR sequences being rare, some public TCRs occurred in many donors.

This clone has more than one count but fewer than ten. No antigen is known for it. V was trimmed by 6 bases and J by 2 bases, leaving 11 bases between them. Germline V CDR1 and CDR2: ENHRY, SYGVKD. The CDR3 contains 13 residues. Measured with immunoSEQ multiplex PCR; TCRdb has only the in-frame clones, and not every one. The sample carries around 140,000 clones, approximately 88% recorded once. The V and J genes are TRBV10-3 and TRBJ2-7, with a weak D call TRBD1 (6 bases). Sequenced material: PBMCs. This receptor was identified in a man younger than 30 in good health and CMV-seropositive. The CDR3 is CAISEGGTYEQYF. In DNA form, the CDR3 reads TGTGCCATCAGCGAAGGGGGTACCTACGAGCAGTACTTC.